The 5 T cell receptor beta chains listed next were all sequenced from one sample in a study of Tregs in tolerant kidney transplant recipients. Libraries were prepared by immunoSEQ multiplex PCR; TCRdb keeps only in-frame clonotypes and omits some of them. In all, the sample yields tens of thousands of clones. This specimen was CD4+ T cells from blood, taken before the transplant. These receptor sequences come from a human donor who received a combined kidney and bone marrow transplant.

On this clone: Read sequence stops 3 residues before the CDR3 end, and the germline J gene provides the missing end. V gene TRBV19 combines with J gene TRBJ2-5; 13 nucleotides match TRBD2. Losses at the gene ends were 6 bases for V and 4 bases for J; bases not matched to a gene: 8. Germline loops: CDR1 LNHDA, CDR2 SQIVND (reference sequence). The CDR3 contains 16 residues. CDR3 protein: CASRRTSGGRGETQYF. The CDR3 DNA, read in part, is TGTGCCAGTAGAAGGACTAGCGGGGGCCGAGGAGAGACC.

In the case of this clone: The read halts 3 residues ahead of the CDR3 end, with the missing end drawn from the germline J gene. This sequence joins TRBV10-2 and TRBJ2-7; D call uncertain. The CDR3 consists of 13 residues. The germline V gene has CDR1 WSHSY and CDR2 SAAADI. The ends were cut back, 3 bases at V and 0 bases at J, with 6 bases in the middle. CDR3 DNA (partial): TGCGCCAGCAGTGAATATAGCTCCTACGAG. The encoded protein is CASSEYSSYE. The full CDR3 is CASSEYSSYEQYF.

A note on this clone: The read ends 3 residues early relative to the CDR3; the germline J gene fills the gap. This sequence joins TRBV5-6 and TRBJ1-3, with no clear D. V lost 3 bases and J lost 2, with 12 bases in between. Germline CDR1 and CDR2: SGHDT and YYEEEE. The length of the CDR3 is 15 residues. CDR3 amino acids: CASSSGVAAGNTIYF. The sequenced part of the CDR3 DNA is TGTGCCAGCAGCTCCGGGGTGGCAGCTGGAAACACC.

Of note for this clone: The sequence runs out 3 residues before the end of the CDR3; the remainder is reconstructed from the germline J gene. The V gene is TRBV19, the J gene TRBJ1-1, with a tentative D call TRBD1 (5 bases). V lost 4 bases to trimming and J lost 4 bases, with 7 bases between them. CDR1 is LNHDA and CDR2 is SQIVND in the germline V gene (reference sequence). CDR3 length: 12 residues. CDR3 protein: CASSRRGTEAFF. The CDR3 bases that were read are TGTGCCAGTAGTAGGAGGGGCACTGAA.

Details on this clone: The read comes to an end 3 residues before the CDR3 does, leaving the germline J gene to fill in the end. The chain carries TRBV19 and TRBJ2-3, with D tentatively TRBD2 (5 bases). Germline CDR1 reads LNHDA; CDR2 reads SQIVND (reference sequence). Trimming cost V 3 bases and J 0 bases, with 13 bases left between them. The CDR3 runs to 16 residues. The CDR3 here is CASSIVGSASTDTQYF. The CDR3 bases that were read are TGTGCCAGTAGTATTGTTGGTAGCGCGAGCACAGATACG. Looking up the rest from reference TRBV19 and TRBJ2-3 gives the full variable domain: DGGITQSPKYLFRKEGQNVTLSCEQNLNHDAMYWYRQDPGQGLRLIYYSQIVNDFQKGDIAEGYSVSREKKESFPLTVTSAQKNPTAFYLCASSIVGSASTDTQYFGPGTRLTVL.